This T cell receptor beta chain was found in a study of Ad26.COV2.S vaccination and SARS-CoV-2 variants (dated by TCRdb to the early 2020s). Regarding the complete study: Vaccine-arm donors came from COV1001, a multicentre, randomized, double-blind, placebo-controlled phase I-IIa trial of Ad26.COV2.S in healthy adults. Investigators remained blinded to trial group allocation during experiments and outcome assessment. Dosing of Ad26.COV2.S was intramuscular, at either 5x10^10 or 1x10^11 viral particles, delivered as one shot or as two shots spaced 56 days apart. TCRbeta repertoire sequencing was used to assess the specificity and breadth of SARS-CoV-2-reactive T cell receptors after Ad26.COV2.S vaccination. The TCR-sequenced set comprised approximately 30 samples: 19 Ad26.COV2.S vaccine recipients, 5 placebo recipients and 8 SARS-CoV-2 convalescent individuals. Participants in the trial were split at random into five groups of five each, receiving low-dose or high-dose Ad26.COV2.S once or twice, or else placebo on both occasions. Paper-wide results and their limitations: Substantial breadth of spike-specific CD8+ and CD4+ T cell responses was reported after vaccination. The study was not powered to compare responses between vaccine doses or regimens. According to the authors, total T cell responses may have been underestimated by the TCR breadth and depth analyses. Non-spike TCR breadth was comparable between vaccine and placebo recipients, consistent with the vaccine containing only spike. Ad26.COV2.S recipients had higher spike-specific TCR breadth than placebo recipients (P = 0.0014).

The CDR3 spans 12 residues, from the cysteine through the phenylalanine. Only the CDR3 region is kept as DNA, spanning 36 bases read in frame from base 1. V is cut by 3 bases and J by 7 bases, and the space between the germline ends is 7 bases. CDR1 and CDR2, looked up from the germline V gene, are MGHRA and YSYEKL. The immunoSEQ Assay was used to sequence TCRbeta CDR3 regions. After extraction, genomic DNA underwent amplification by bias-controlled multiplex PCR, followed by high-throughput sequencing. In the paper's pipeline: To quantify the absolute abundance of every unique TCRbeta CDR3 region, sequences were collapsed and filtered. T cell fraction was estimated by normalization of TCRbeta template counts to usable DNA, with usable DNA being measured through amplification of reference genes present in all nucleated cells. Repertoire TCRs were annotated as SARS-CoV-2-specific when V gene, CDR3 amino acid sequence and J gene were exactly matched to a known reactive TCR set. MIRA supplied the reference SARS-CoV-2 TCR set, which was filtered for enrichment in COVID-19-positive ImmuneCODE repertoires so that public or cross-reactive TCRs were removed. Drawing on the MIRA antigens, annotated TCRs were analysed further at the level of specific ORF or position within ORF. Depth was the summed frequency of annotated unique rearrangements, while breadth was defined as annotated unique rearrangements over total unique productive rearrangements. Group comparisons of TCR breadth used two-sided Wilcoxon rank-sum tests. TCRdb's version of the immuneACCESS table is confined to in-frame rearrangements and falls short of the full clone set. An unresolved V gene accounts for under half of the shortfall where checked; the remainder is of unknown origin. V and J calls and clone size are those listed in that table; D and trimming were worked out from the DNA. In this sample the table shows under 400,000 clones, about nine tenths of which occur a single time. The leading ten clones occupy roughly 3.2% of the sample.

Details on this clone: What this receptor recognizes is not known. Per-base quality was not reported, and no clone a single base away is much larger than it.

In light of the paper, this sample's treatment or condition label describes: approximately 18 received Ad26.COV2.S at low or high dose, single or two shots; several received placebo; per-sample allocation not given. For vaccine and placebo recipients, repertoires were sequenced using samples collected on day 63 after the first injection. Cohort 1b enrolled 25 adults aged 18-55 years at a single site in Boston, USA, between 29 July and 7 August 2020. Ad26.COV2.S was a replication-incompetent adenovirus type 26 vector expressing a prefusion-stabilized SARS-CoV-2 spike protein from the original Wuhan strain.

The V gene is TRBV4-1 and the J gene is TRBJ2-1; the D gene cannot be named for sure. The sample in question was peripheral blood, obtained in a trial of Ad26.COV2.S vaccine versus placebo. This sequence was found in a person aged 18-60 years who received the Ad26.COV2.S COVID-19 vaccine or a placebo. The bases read TGCGCCAGCAGCCAGTGGGGTAATGAGCAGTTCTTC. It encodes CASSQWGNEQFF.